The TCR beta chain under discussion was sequenced for a study of blood T cell repertoires in COVID-19. The J segment lost 5 bases and the V segment lost 4 bases, leaving 9 bases of the junction unmatched. Germline V CDR1 and CDR2: KGHSH, LQKENI. The CDR3 is 16 amino acids. As handled by the study authors: The authors estimated nucleated cell counts from reference gene primer amplification. Clones were sequenced by immunoSEQ multiplex PCR, and TCRdb holds only the in-frame ones, with some missing. For V, J and clone size, that table is used; D and trimming come from the DNA. Altogether 250,000 or so clones are present, roughly 88% being singletons, with the ten largest covering 3%.

This clonotype was obtained from a woman in her twenties or thirties with active or convalescent COVID-19. V gene TRBV18 combines with J gene TRBJ2-2; 8 bases fit TRBD2. Input material: peripheral blood. The CDR3 bases are TGTGCCAGCTCACTTCAGACTAGCGCTATTACCGGGGAGCTGTTTTTT. This sequence encodes CASSLQTSAITGELFF.